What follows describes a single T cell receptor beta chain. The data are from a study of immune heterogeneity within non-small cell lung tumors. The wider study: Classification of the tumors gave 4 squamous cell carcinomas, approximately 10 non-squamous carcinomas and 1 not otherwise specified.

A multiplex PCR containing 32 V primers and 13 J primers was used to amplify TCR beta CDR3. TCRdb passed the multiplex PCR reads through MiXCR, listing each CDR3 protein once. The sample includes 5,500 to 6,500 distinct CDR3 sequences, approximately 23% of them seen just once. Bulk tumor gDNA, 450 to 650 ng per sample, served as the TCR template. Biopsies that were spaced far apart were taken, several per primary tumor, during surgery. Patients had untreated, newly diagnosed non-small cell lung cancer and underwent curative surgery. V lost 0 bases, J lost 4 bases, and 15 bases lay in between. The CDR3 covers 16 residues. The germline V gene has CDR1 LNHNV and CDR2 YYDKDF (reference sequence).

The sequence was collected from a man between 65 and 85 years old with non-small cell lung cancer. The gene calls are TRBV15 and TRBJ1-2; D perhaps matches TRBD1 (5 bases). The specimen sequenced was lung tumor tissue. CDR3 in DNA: TGTGCCACCAGCAGAGATCTCGAAAGCGGGGGCTATGGCTACACCTTC. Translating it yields CATSRDLESGGYGYTF.